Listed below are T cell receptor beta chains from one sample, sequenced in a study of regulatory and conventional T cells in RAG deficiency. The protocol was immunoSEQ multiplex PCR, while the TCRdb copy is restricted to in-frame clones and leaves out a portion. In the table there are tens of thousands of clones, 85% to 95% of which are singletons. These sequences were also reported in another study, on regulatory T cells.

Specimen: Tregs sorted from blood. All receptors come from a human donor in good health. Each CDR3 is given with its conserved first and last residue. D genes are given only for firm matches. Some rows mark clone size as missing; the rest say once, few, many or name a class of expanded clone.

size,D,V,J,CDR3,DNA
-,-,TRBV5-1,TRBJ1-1,CASSFGGVSTEAFF,TGCGCCAGCAGCTTCGGGGGTGTGAGCACTGAAGCTTTCTTT
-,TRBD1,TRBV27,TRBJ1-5,CASSRTGGLGNQPQHF,TGTGCCAGCAGTCGGACAGGGGGCTTAGGCAATCAGCCCCAGCATTTT
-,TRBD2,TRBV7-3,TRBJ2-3,CASSLFAGGRKDTQYF,TGTGCCAGCAGCTTATTTGCGGGGGGGCGGAAAGATACGCAGTATTTT
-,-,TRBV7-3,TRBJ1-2,CASSLTWTDGYTF,TGTGCCAGCAGCTTGACTTGGACGGATGGCTACACCTTC
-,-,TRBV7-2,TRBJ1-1,CASSLVGVEGTEAFF,TGTGCCAGCAGCTTAGTAGGGGTTGAGGGCACTGAAGCTTTCTTT
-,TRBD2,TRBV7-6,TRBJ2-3,CASTPFGSGGALVTDTQYF,TGTGCCAGCACCCCGTTTGGGAGCGGGGGGGCCTTGGTCACAGATACGCAGTATTTT
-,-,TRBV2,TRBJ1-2,CASRRGDYGYTF,TGTGCCTCTCGTCGGGGAGACTATGGCTACACCTTC
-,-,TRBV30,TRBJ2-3,CAWSGPYRSTDTQYF,TGTGCCTGGAGTGGTCCATACAGGAGCACAGATACGCAGTATTTT
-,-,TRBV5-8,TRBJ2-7,CASSPELNYEQYF,TGTGCCAGCAGCCCGGAACTTAACTACGAGCAGTACTTC
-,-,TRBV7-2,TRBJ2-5,CASSKETQYF,TGTGCCAGCAGCAAAGAGACCCAGTACTTC
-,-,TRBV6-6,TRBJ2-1,CASSYVSYNEQFF,TGTGCCAGCAGTTACGTCTCCTACAATGAGCAGTTCTTC
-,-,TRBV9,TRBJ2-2,CASSVGGAMNTGELFF,TGTGCCAGCAGCGTAGGGGGGGCCATGAACACCGGGGAGCTGTTTTTT
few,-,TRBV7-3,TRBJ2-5,CASSSGLQETQYF,TGTGCCAGCAGCTCGGGACTCCAAGAGACCCAGTACTTC
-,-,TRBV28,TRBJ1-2,CASSKNYGYTF,TGTGCCAGCAGTAAAAACTATGGCTACACCTTC
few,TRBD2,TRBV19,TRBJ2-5,CASSIRRVAGGIRETQYF,TGTGCCAGTAGTATACGGAGGGTAGCGGGGGGAATTCGCGAGACCCAGTACTTC
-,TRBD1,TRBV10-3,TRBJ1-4,CAISEKLSDRINEKLFF,TGTGCCATCAGTGAGAAACTCTCGGACAGGATCAATGAAAAACTGTTTTTT
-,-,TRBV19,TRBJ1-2,CASNTRGTWNGYTF,TGTGCCAGTAACACCAGGGGTACTTGGAATGGCTACACCTTC
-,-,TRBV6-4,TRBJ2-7,CASSDSRGRFLSYEQYF,TGTGCCAGCAGTGACTCGAGGGGTCGGTTTCTCTCCTACGAGCAGTACTTC
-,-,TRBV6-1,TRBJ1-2,CASSERGLSASYGYTF,TGTGCCAGCAGTGAACGAGGCCTTTCCGCCTCCTATGGCTACACCTTC
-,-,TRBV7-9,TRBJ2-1,CASSLTRQNEQFF,TGTGCCAGCAGCTTAACGAGACAGAATGAGCAGTTCTTC
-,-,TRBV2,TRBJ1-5,CASTRTGSSNQPQHF,TGTGCCAGCACCCGAACCGGGAGCAGCAATCAGCCCCAGCATTTT
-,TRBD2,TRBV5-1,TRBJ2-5,CASSLGRTSGQETQYF,TGCGCCAGCAGCTTGGGCCGGACTAGCGGACAAGAGACCCAGTACTTC
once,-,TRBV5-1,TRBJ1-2,CASSLGERQRDYGYTF,TGCGCCAGCAGCTTGGGAGAGAGACAGAGAGACTATGGCTACACCTTC
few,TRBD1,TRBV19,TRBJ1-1,CASSMGQGTHTEAFF,TGTGCCAGTAGTATGGGACAGGGGACCCACACTGAAGCTTTCTTT
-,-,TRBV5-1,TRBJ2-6,CASSPVLISGANVLTF,TGCGCCAGCAGCCCAGTCCTGATCTCTGGGGCCAACGTCCTGACTTTC
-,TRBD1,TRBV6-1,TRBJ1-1,CASRTGAASTEAFF,TGTGCCAGCAGAACAGGGGCGGCCAGCACTGAAGCTTTCTTT
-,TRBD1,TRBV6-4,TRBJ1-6,CASSDEGQARGSPLHF,TGTGCCAGCAGTGACGAGGGACAGGCTCGGGGTTCACCCCTCCACTTT
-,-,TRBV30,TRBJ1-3,CAWSFGTRTTGNTIYF,TGTGCCTGGAGTTTTGGGACCCGGACAACTGGAAACACCATATATTTT
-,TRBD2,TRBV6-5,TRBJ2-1,CASSYLGTSGVNEQFF,TGTGCCAGCAGTTACTTAGGGACTAGCGGTGTCAATGAGCAGTTCTTC
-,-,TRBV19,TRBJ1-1,CASSAQGGGVYEAFF,TGTGCCAGTAGTGCCCAAGGGGGGGGCGTATATGAAGCTTTCTTT
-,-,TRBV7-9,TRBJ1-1,CASSLVGREAFF,TGTGCCAGCAGCTTAGTCGGCAGGGAAGCTTTCTTT
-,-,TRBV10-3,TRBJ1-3,CAISEQGSAGNTIYF,TGTGCCATCAGCGAACAGGGAAGCGCTGGAAACACCATATATTTT
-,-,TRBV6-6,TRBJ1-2,CASRTGSDGYTF,TGTGCCAGCAGGACCGGGTCAGATGGCTACACCTTC
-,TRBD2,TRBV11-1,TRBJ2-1,CASSHLAGSYSSYNEQFF,TGTGCCAGCAGCCACCTAGCGGGGTCCTATAGCTCCTACAATGAGCAGTTCTTC
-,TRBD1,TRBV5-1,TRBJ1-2,CASSLRSGTGGQGGYTF,TGCGCCAGCAGCTTGCGGTCTGGGACAGGGGGCCAGGGGGGCTACACCTTC
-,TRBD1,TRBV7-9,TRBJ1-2,CASSLDHRSGGGYTF,TGTGCCAGCAGCTTAGATCATCGGTCAGGGGGAGGCTACACCTTC
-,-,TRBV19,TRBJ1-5,CASSRGGHNQPQHF,TGTGCCAGTAGTAGGGGGGGACACAATCAGCCCCAGCATTTT
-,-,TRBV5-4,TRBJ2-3,CASSLLRGTDTQYF,TGTGCCAGCAGCTTGCTTAGGGGAACAGATACGCAGTATTTT
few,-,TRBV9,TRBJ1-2,CASSERPGVGGYTF,TGTGCCAGCAGCGAAAGGCCAGGGGTAGGTGGCTACACCTTC
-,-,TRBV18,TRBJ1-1,CASSRWGTEAFF,TGTGCCAGCTCCCGCTGGGGCACTGAAGCTTTCTTT
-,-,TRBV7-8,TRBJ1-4,CASSRDATNEKLFF,TGTGCCAGCTCCCGAGATGCAACTAATGAAAAACTGTTTTTT
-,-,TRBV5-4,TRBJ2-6,CASSPPGANVLTF,TGTGCCAGCAGCCCCCCAGGGGCCAACGTCCTGACTTTC
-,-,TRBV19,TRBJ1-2,CASSPMRGNGYTF,TGTGCCAGTAGCCCCATGAGAGGGAATGGCTACACCTTC
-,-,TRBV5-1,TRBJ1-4,CASSLVPSGGATNEKLFF,TGCGCCAGCAGCTTGGTGCCCTCGGGGGGGGCAACTAATGAAAAACTGTTTTTT
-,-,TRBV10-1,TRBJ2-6,CASSSAIVAQSRANVLTF,TGCGCCAGCAGTTCCGCCATAGTCGCACAAAGTCGGGCCAACGTCCTGACTTTC
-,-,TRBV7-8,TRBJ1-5,CASSLVGSRGNQPQHF,TGTGCCAGCAGCTTAGTAGGGTCCAGAGGCAATCAGCCCCAGCATTTT
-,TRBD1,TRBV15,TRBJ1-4,CATSREVRGQEKLFF,TGTGCCACCAGCAGAGAGGTTAGGGGGCAAGAAAAACTGTTTTTT
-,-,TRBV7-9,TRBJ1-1,CASIPKLAARADTEAFF,TGTGCCAGCATCCCCAAACTTGCAGCCAGGGCGGACACTGAAGCTTTCTTT
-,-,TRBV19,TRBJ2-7,CASSIPRGSTYEQYF,TGTGCCAGTAGTATTCCAAGGGGGAGTACCTACGAGCAGTACTTC
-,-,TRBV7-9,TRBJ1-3,CASSLGGYSGNTIYF,TGTGCCAGCAGCTTAGGGGGCTACTCTGGAAACACCATATATTTT
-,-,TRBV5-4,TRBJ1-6,CASSTGARDYNSPLHF,TGTGCCAGCAGCACTGGTGCCAGAGACTATAATTCACCCCTCCACTTT
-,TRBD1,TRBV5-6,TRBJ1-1,CASSQRTGNTEAFF,TGTGCCAGCAGCCAACGGACAGGGAACACTGAAGCTTTCTTT
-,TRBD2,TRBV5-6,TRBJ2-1,CASSIFSGGAYREQFF,TGTGCCAGCAGCATATTTAGCGGGGGGGCCTATAGGGAGCAGTTCTTC
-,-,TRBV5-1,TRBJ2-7,CASSSPIRAGEQYF,TGCGCCAGCAGCTCCCCGATTCGGGCGGGCGAGCAGTACTTC
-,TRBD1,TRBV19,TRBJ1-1,CASSKGDRWNTEAFF,TGTGCCAGTTCCAAGGGGGACAGATGGAACACTGAAGCTTTCTTT